One sample yielded the 23 T cell receptor beta chains listed below, sequenced in a study of HIV-infected patients and healthy controls (TCRdb year 2014). Libraries came from 5' RACE. These reads were obtained on an Illumina MiSeq. Roughly 0.55 ug RNA was reverse transcribed with SuperScript III using primers against the alpha and beta constant regions. Separate libraries for the alpha and beta chains were generated through chain-specific third strand synthesis that incorporated multiplexing indices. TCRdb applied fastp at Q25 and MiXCR to the public reads, then kept only in-frame beta chains. Rows merge per CDR3 protein into single entries with the most common DNA and genes. The sample has around 5,000 distinct CDR3 sequences on record, approximately 20% of them singletons. The top ten hold around 25% of the sample. Whole blood was used without cell fractionation, so all unsorted peripheral T cells were reflected in the repertoire.

The source material was blood, sampled before antiretroviral therapy. The receptor set was obtained from an adult with HIV infection.

This clonotype came up many times. The J gene is TRBJ1-2, the V gene TRBV7-3; weak D call: TRBD1 (6 bases). Trimming removed 8 bases from V and 5 bases from J, with 15 bases in between. Germline V gives CDR1 SGHTA, CDR2 FQGTGA. This CDR3 contains 13 residues. DNA of the CDR3: TGTGCCAGCGGGACACTCGATCGTTATGGCTACACCTTC. Translating gives CASGTLDRYGYTF.

By share, this clonotype counts as large (0.1 to 1%). The chain employs TRBV12-3 or TRBV12-4 and TRBJ1-1; D is unclear. V was cut by 5 bases and J by 8 bases, with 12 bases left in between. CDR3 length: 12 residues. The CDR3 spells CASSLDLREAFF. The CDR3 coding sequence is TGTGCCAGCAGTCTGGACCTCAGGGAAGCTTTCTTT.

In regard to this clonotype: One junction end disagrees with the germline gene, perhaps due to a read error. The chain uses TRBV30 and TRBJ1-5; D gene uncertain. The germline V gene encodes CDR1 GTSNPN and CDR2 SVGIG (reference sequence). The CDR3 is made up of 13 amino acids. In nucleotides, the CDR3 is TGTGCCTGGAGTGTGCAGTGGGATCATCCCCATCATTTT. Amino acid sequence: CAWSVQWDHPHHF.

The genes are TRBV29-1 and TRBJ1-2, with a tentative D call TRBD1 (6 bases). V lost 3 bases to trimming and J lost 3 bases, with 20 bases between them. The CDR3 has 16 amino acids. Germline V CDR1 and CDR2: SQVTM, ANQGSEA. The CDR3 nucleotides are TGCAGCGTTGAGTTTGGGCGTTACAGGGCCCACTATGGCTACACCTTC. This translates into CSVEFGRYRAHYGYTF.

The rearrangement links TRBV7-2 to TRBJ2-3, with 8 bases identical to TRBD1. CDR1 and CDR2 from the germline V gene are SGHTA and FQGNSA. This CDR3 comprises 14 residues. V gave up 5 bases and J gave up 5 bases; unmatched junction bases: 6. The CDR3 DNA follows: TGTGCCAGCAGCCCTCAGGGGGCTGAAGATACGCAGTATTTT. This sequence encodes CASSPQGAEDTQYF. The entire variable domain, with the rest obtained from reference TRBV7-2 and TRBJ2-3, is as follows: GAGVSQSPSNKVTEKGKDVELRCDPISGHTALYWYRQSLGQGLEFLIYFQGNSAPDKSGLPSDRFSAERTGGSVSTLTIQRTQQEDSAVYLCASSPQGAEDTQYFGPGTRLTVL.

In this sample, this clonotype turned up many times. This rearrangement joins TRBV5-4 to TRBJ2-2; D is uncertain. Per germline, CDR1 SGHNT and CDR2 YYREEE (reference sequence). V lost 4 bases and J lost 6, with 16 bases in between. The CDR3 has 15 amino acids. The CDR3 here is CASSLTSRSAGELFF. In DNA form, the CDR3 reads TGTGCCAGCAGCCTGACATCCCGATCGGCCGGGGAGCTGTTTTTT.

This clonotype has ten or more counts. The genes are TRBV20-1 and TRBJ1-2, with D possibly TRBD1 on 5 matching bases. Per the germline V gene, CDR1 is DFQATT and CDR2 is SNEGSKA (reference sequence). The CDR3 sequence is 17 residues long. With 2 bases removed from V and 0 bases from J, the gap between germline ends came to 19 bases. The CDR3 protein is CSARPVRGFGTNYGYTF. CDR3 coding DNA: TGCAGTGCTAGACCCGTCCGGGGCTTTGGGACTAACTATGGCTACACCTTC.

In regard to this clonotype: It may be a read error: a sequence one base away is much more abundant. The CDR3 ends on some other residue instead of the conserved phenylalanine or tryptophan, so this is likely a read error. The genes are TRBV13 and TRBJ2-7; D call uncertain. Germline loops: CDR1 PRHDT, CDR2 FYEKMQ (reference sequence). The V end was cut by 1 base, the J end by 5 bases, with 9 bases between. The CDR3 consists of 13 residues. The CDR3 DNA sequence: TGTGCCAGCAGCTTAGCCCAAGCCGACGAGCAGTACTTA. Residues: CASSLAQADEQYL.

This clonotype was seen more than once but under ten times. Here the CDR3 DNA reads TGCAGTGCTAGGGGGGGGGCCCTTCAGCCCCAGCATTTT. Its translation: CSARGGALQPQHF. The V call is TRBV20-1, the J call TRBJ1-5; tentatively, D is TRBD1 (6 bases). The V end was cut by 3 bases, the J end by 6 bases, with 12 bases between. The CDR3 length is 13 residues. Germline V gene sequence: CDR1 DFQATT, CDR2 SNEGSKA (reference sequence).

This clonotype is deemed medium-sized. This sequence joins TRBV27 and TRBJ2-1; no definite D call. This CDR3 is built from 14 residues. Between the trimmed V and J ends, which lost 5 bases and 0 bases, there was a span of 8 bases. Per the germline V gene, CDR1 is MNHEY and CDR2 is SMNVEV (reference sequence). The CDR3 spells CASSPWDSYNEQFF. The CDR3 region has the DNA TGTGCCAGCAGTCCTTGGGACTCCTACAATGAGCAGTTCTTC.

This clonotype showed up just a few times. The chain links TRBV3-1 to TRBJ2-7; D tentatively reads TRBD1 or TRBD2 (5 bases each). Trimming took 4 bases from V and 2 from J, leaving 21 bases between them. CDR1 and CDR2 from the germline V gene are LGHDT and YNNKEL (reference sequence). The CDR3 runs 17 residues. This CDR3 reads CASSPGQARILAYEQYF. In nucleotides, the CDR3 is TGTGCCAGCAGCCCGGGGCAGGCCCGGATTCTAGCCTACGAGCAGTACTTC.

As for this clonotype: This clone may be a read error of a much larger clone one base away. The gene calls are TRBV4-3 and TRBJ1-5; D call uncertain. Germline V gene data show CDR1 as LGHNA and CDR2 as YSLEER. This CDR3 spans 12 amino acids. In nucleotides, the CDR3 is TGCGCCAGCAGCCAAGCCGGGCAGCCCCAGAATTTT. This codes for CASSQAGQPQNF.

Concerning this clonotype: The junction departs from germline at one end; a sequencing error may be responsible. The chain carries TRBV19 and TRBJ2-5; the D gene is possibly TRBD1 (5 bases). This CDR3 spans 15 amino acids. Germline V gene lookup returns CDR1 LNHDA and CDR2 SQIVND (reference sequence). In DNA form, the CDR3 reads TGTGCAAGTAGTAATCCGGACCCCGTCAGGGAAACCCAGTACTTC. It specifies CASSNPDPVRETQYF. Complete variable domain (other parts from reference TRBV19 and TRBJ2-5): DGGITQSPKYLFRKEGQNVTLSCEQNLNHDAMYWYRQDPGQGLRLIYYSQIVNDFQKGDIAEGYSVSREKKESFPLTVTSAQKNPTAFYLCASSNPDPVRETQYFGPGTRLLVL.

Ten or more counts support this clonotype. The chain couples TRBV18 to TRBJ1-1, with a tentative D call TRBD1 (5 bases). Germline V gene data show CDR1 as KGHSH and CDR2 as LQKENI. Trimming shortened V by 1 base and J by 0 bases, and 15 bases separated the two germline ends. The CDR3 has 17 amino acids. The CDR3 DNA follows: TGTGCCAGCTCACCACGGGAGGGGCCTTACATGAACACTGAAGCTTTCTTT. Amino acid sequence: CASSPREGPYMNTEAFF.

This clonotype was seen many times. The chain couples TRBV6-5 to TRBJ1-2; D is perhaps TRBD1 (5 bases). The V and J ends lost 5 bases and 8 bases respectively, with 12 bases between them. Germline V gene sequence: CDR1 MNHEY, CDR2 SVGAGI. This CDR3 spans 12 amino acids. CDR3 coding DNA: TGTGCCAGCAGTCTCCCAGGGAGAGGCTACACCTTC. It translates to CASSLPGRGYTF.

About this clonotype itself: Given a much more abundant clone one base away, this may be a read error. The chain recombines TRBV11-2 with TRBJ1-1, with D unresolved. The CDR3 covers 12 residues. Trimming left V 3 bases short and J 12 bases short, with 14 bases between. Looked up from germline, CDR1 is SGHAT and CDR2 is FQNNGV. The CDR3 spells CASSFQSTWPFF. CDR3 nucleotide sequence: TGTGCCAGCAGCTTTCAGTCGACCTGGCCTTTCTTT.

This clonotype was detected ten times or more. The chain has TRBV7-9 and TRBJ2-1; TRBD1 matches 9 bases. The germline V gene has CDR1 SEHNR and CDR2 FQNEAQ (reference sequence). This CDR3 has 14 residues. The V and J ends lost 5 bases and 8 bases, in that order; junction bases with no gene match: 7. The DNA for the CDR3 is TGTGCCAGCAGCCCGCCGGGACAGGGCTATGAGCAGTTCTTC. This gives the protein CASSPPGQGYEQFF.

The V and J genes are TRBV19 and TRBJ1-5; D might be TRBD1 (6 bases). V lost 9 bases to trimming and J lost 1 base, with 22 bases between them. The germline V gene encodes CDR1 LNHDA and CDR2 SQIVND (reference sequence). This CDR3 is built from 17 residues. CDR3: CASKGRDKLLSNQPQHF. In DNA form, the CDR3 reads TGTGCCAGCAAAGGGAGGGACAAGTTATTAAGCAATCAGCCCCAGCATTTT.

Sample share makes this clonotype medium-sized (0.01 to 0.1%). The chain uses TRBV4-2 and TRBJ1-5; D ambiguous. This CDR3 spans 16 amino acids. In germline, CDR1 is LGHNA, CDR2 YNFKEQ. Between the trimmed V and J ends, which lost 1 base and 1 base, there was a span of 11 bases. The CDR3 sequence is CASSQVGFSSNQPQHF. Written as DNA, the CDR3 is TGTGCCAGCAGCCAAGTCGGGTTTTCAAGCAATCAGCCCCAGCATTTT.

V gene TRBV5-3 combines with J gene TRBJ1-6, with a possible D match to TRBD1 (5 bases). TRBV5-3 is annotated as an ORF whose role is uncertain. The CDR3 is 17 amino acids. The V gene lost 4 bases and the J gene lost 7 bases, with 21 bases spanning the gap. CDR3 coding DNA: TGTGCCAGAAGCCTAAGACCGGGACTCGGGGAGAATTCACCCCTCCACTTT. Translating gives CARSLRPGLGENSPLHF.

The CDR3 DNA reads as TGTGCCAGCAGTTCCGGACAGGGCCTAAATGGCTACACCTTC. As protein: CASSSGQGLNGYTF. The V gene is TRBV28, the J gene TRBJ1-2; 8 bases fit TRBD1. The CDR3 sequence is 14 residues long. The J segment lost 6 bases and the V segment lost 4 bases, leaving 7 bases of the junction unmatched. Germline CDR1 is MDHEN and CDR2 is SYDVKM.

By its share, this clonotype is medium-sized (0.01 to 0.1%). The V and J genes are TRBV9 and TRBJ2-3, with 12 bases that match TRBD2. The CDR3 is 15 residues long. Germline assignment: CDR1 SGDLS and CDR2 YYNGEE. Trimming cost V 1 base and J 6 bases; bases outside gene matches: 3. The CDR3 reads CASSVLAGGPDTQYF. The CDR3 region has the DNA TGTGCCAGCAGCGTACTAGCGGGGGGGCCGGATACGCAGTATTTT.

This clonotype ranks as medium-sized. The genes are TRBV6-5 and TRBJ1-2, with a weak D call TRBD1 (6 bases). The CDR3 contains 14 residues. Germline V gene sequence: CDR1 MNHEY, CDR2 SVGAGI. Trimming removed 0 bases at V and 8 bases at J, with 13 bases between. CDR3 loop: CASSYSVRGGGYTF. Written as DNA, the CDR3 is TGTGCCAGCAGTTACTCGGTCAGGGGAGGCGGCTACACCTTC.